The clone carrying this T cell receptor beta chain was seen ten or more times. Its antigen is undetermined. This specimen comes from a study of cytotoxic CD8 clonotypes in ibrutinib-treated CLL. Points from the study as a whole: Public clonotypes were rare and shrank or held steady on treatment.

Sequencing was performed with immunoSEQ multiplex PCR; in TCRdb, only in-frame clones are kept and a portion is missing. The profile covers over 65,000 clones, with 79% appearing a single time and roughly 5% taken by the ten largest. Germline values: CDR1 KGHSH, CDR2 LQKENI. V was trimmed by 0 bases and J by 0 bases, leaving 2 bases between them. The CDR3 covers 13 residues. The chain uses TRBV18 and TRBJ1-1; D is unresolved. The sequencing here drew on PBMCs, taken after 12 months of ibrutinib treatment. The receptor was isolated from a human donor with chronic lymphocytic leukemia. The CDR3 is CASSPPVNTEAFF. DNA for the CDR3: TGTGCCAGCTCACCACCGGTGAACACTGAAGCTTTCTTT.